Each of the 10 T cell receptor beta chains below was sequenced from the same sample in a study of shared clonotypes between healthy human individuals. Generated by immunoSEQ multiplex PCR, the TCRdb table keeps only in-frame clones and is missing some. The profile shows a few million clones, just under 95% of them singletons. Naive CD8 cells were CD45RO-negative, positively selected for CCR7, excluding terminally differentiated effector memory CD45RA+ cells. The specimen was naive CD8+ T cells from PBMCs. The receptors shown here come from a man younger than 35 in good health. Some clones in this sample may be carry-over from other donors' samples.

The V call is TRBV11-2, the J call TRBJ2-7, with 7 bases matching TRBD2. This CDR3 is built from 16 residues. Unmatched junction bases numbered 11, after V lost 4 bases and J lost 2 bases. CDR1 and CDR2 (germline): SGHAT, FQNNGV. CDR3 coding DNA: TGTGCCAGCAGCTCCCCGGCGACGGGGGGACCCTACGAGCAGTACTTC. Protein: CASSSPATGGPYEQYF.

The chain has TRBV5-6 and TRBJ2-3; D remains unclear. V lost 0 bases and J lost 3, with 8 bases in between. The CDR3 length is 14 residues. Germline CDR1 and CDR2: SGHDT and YYEEEE. CDR3 amino acids: CASSLGTLTDTQYF. CDR3 DNA sequence: TGTGCCAGCAGCTTGGGGACCTTGACAGATACGCAGTATTTT.

This clone was picked up a small number of times. The chain employs TRBV21-1 and TRBJ1-1; TRBD1 reflects the table's D call only, with no check against the DNA. TRBV21-1 constitutes a pseudogene. This CDR3 is built from 13 residues. CDR3 loop: CASNDRGRTEAFF. CDR3 DNA sequence: TGTGCCAGCAATGACAGGGGGCGAACTGAAGCTTTCTTT.

V gene TRBV9 combines with J gene TRBJ2-2; D may be TRBD1 (6 bases). Deletions cut 5 bases from V and 3 bases from J, with 11 bases between. The CDR3 loop spans 14 amino acids. Germline CDR1 reads SGDLS; CDR2 reads YYNGEE. In nucleotides, the CDR3 is TGTGCCAGCAGTCAATACAGGGACACCGGGGAGCTGTTTTTT. Its protein is CASSQYRDTGELFF.

The rearrangement joins TRBV12-5 to TRBJ1-1; TRBD1 aligns across 8 bases. Germline assignment: CDR1 LGHNT and CDR2 FRNRAP. The CDR3 has 17 residues. V was pared by 0 bases and J by 3 bases, with 9 bases of the junction left unmatched. CDR3 nucleotide sequence: TGTGCTAGTGGTTTGGTACCCGGGACAGGTTTGGACACTGAAGCTTTCTTT. Its translation is CASGLVPGTGLDTEAFF.

The chain links TRBV6-1 to TRBJ2-5; D gene unclear. The V end lost 7 bases, the J end lost 5 bases, and 17 bases lay between the germline ends. The CDR3 totals 14 residues. Per germline, CDR1 MNHNS and CDR2 SASEGT. CDR3 region: CASIKRPAKETQYF. CDR3 DNA sequence: TGTGCCAGCATCAAGAGGCCGGCCAAGGAGACCCAGTACTTC.

The rearrangement joins TRBV29-1 to TRBJ2-7; maybe TRBD2 (7 bases). Trimming took 7 bases from V and 4 from J, leaving 23 bases between them. Looked up from germline, CDR1 is SQVTM and CDR2 is ANQGSEA. The CDR3 contains 15 residues. The DNA of the CDR3 is TGCAGCGCCGAGGCGGGGGCCCCCCGTGGGTACGAGCAGTACTTC. This codes for CSAEAGAPRGYEQYF.

V is TRBV9 and J is TRBJ2-7; perhaps D is TRBD1 or TRBD2 (6 bases each). The CDR3 runs 14 residues. The V end was cut by 2 bases, the J end by 5 bases, with 14 bases between. The germline CDR1 and CDR2 sequences are SGDLS and YYNGEE. The CDR3 loop reads CASSVLGGDDEQYF. The CDR3 coding sequence is TGTGCCAGCAGCGTTCTGGGGGGCGACGACGAGCAGTACTTC.

The rearrangement uses TRBV28 and TRBJ2-1; 11 nucleotides align to TRBD2. CDR1 and CDR2 from the germline V gene are MDHEN and SYDVKM. V dropped 3 bases and J dropped 9; count of bases not matched to a gene: 10. This CDR3 has 16 amino acids. CDR3 residues: CASSLGLADSAGEQFF. The CDR3 bases are TGTGCCAGCAGTTTGGGACTAGCGGATTCGGCGGGTGAGCAGTTCTTC.

As to this clone: Mismatch with germline at one junction end may stem from a read error. This chain links TRBV29-1 with TRBJ1-2; TRBD1 matches at 7 bases. This CDR3 is 13 amino acids long. Per the germline V gene, CDR1 is SQVTM and CDR2 is ANQGSEA. CDR3 sequence (DNA): TGCAGCGTTAAAGACAGGGTGGACTATGGCTACACCTTC. Its protein product is CSVKDRVDYGYTF.